This is a list of T cell receptor beta chains from one sample in a study of patients and donors after allogeneic stem cell transplantation. MiXCR, run by TCRdb on the RT-PCR reads, gives a single entry per CDR3 protein. Seen here are some 960,000 distinct CDR3 sequences, roughly 17% observed once, and the top ten hold 6%. Sequenced material: blood, either unsorted or a sorted T cell fraction (not recorded which). These receptors all stem from a human donor who was either an allogeneic HSCT recipient or a stem cell or donor lymphocyte infusion donor (not recorded which). It is not recorded whose cells these are; they may come from a transplant donor. The CDR3 runs from the conserved cysteine through the conserved F or W. D genes are given only for firm matches. The size field is filled for only some rows; it gives once, few, many or a size class.

D gene: TRBD1; V gene: TRBV12-3/TRBV12-4; clone size: few; J gene: TRBJ1-6; CDR3 protein: CASSGRQGAHSPLHF; CDR3 DNA: TGTGCCAGCAGTGGACGACAGGGGGCTCATTCACCCCTCCACTTT
D gene: TRBD1; V gene: TRBV5-1; clone size: NA; J gene: TRBJ1-2; CDR3 protein: CASSQQGTNGYTF; CDR3 DNA: TGCGCCAGCAGTCAACAGGGGACTAATGGCTACACCTTC
D gene: NA; V gene: TRBV4-1; clone size: NA; J gene: TRBJ1-5; CDR3 protein: CASSPRRDQPQHF; CDR3 DNA: TGCGCCAGCAGCCCTCGAAGGGATCAGCCCCAGCATTTT
D gene: NA; V gene: TRBV18; clone size: once; J gene: TRBJ1-2; CDR3 protein: CASSPTKPHGYTF; CDR3 DNA: TGTGCCAGCTCACCTACCAAACCCCATGGCTACACCTTC
D gene: NA; V gene: TRBV20-1; clone size: many; J gene: TRBJ2-5; CDR3 protein: CSARDEGGARPETQYF; CDR3 DNA: TGCAGTGCTAGAGATGAGGGGGGCGCGCGACCAGAGACCCAGTACTTC
D gene: NA; V gene: TRBV12-3/TRBV12-4; clone size: many; J gene: TRBJ1-1; CDR3 protein: CAIRPSGDTEAFF; CDR3 DNA: TGTGCCATCAGACCATCGGGTGACACTGAAGCTTTCTTT
D gene: TRBD2; V gene: TRBV9; clone size: NA; J gene: TRBJ2-3; CDR3 protein: CASSVEGSGGAGDTQYF; CDR3 DNA: TGTGCCAGCAGCGTAGAGGGGAGCGGGGGGGCAGGAGATACGCAGTATTTT
D gene: TRBD2; V gene: TRBV2; clone size: NA; J gene: TRBJ2-7; CDR3 protein: CASSDLAGGPGEQYF; CDR3 DNA: TGTGCCAGCAGTGATTTAGCGGGAGGGCCGGGGGAGCAGTACTTC
D gene: NA; V gene: TRBV5-1; clone size: few; J gene: TRBJ1-1; CDR3 protein: CASSRGALNTEAFF; CDR3 DNA: TGCGCCAGCAGTCGAGGGGCTTTGAACACTGAAGCTTTCTTT
D gene: TRBD1; V gene: TRBV29-1; clone size: NA; J gene: TRBJ2-7; CDR3 protein: CSVMETGSSYEQYF; CDR3 DNA: TGCAGCGTTATGGAGACAGGGAGCTCCTACGAGCAGTACTTC
D gene: NA; V gene: TRBV15; clone size: few; J gene: TRBJ1-1; CDR3 protein: CATSTRSSGRSVTEAFF; CDR3 DNA: TGTGCCACCAGCACCCGTTCTTCAGGGCGAAGCGTCACTGAAGCTTTCTTT
D gene: NA; V gene: TRBV9; clone size: NA; J gene: TRBJ2-1; CDR3 protein: CASSVELVGDNEQFF; CDR3 DNA: TGTGCCAGCAGCGTAGAACTAGTGGGAGACAATGAGCAGTTCTTC
D gene: TRBD2; V gene: TRBV2; clone size: NA; J gene: TRBJ2-1; CDR3 protein: CASSVPAGKNEQFF; CDR3 DNA: TGTGCCAGCAGTGTCCCAGCGGGGAAAAATGAGCAGTTCTTC
D gene: NA; V gene: TRBV6-2/TRBV6-3; clone size: few; J gene: TRBJ2-5; CDR3 protein: CASSPGTAVFVAQYF; CDR3 DNA: TGTGCCAGCAGCCCAGGGACGGCCGTTTTTGTTGCCCAGTACTTC
D gene: NA; V gene: TRBV6-2/TRBV6-3; clone size: NA; J gene: TRBJ2-7; CDR3 protein: CASSYSSGGPLYEQYF; CDR3 DNA: TGTGCCAGCAGTTACTCTTCGGGGGGCCCGCTCTACGAGCAGTACTTC
D gene: TRBD1; V gene: TRBV25-1; clone size: NA; J gene: TRBJ1-2; CDR3 protein: CASSELGQGENYGYTF; CDR3 DNA: TGTGCCAGCAGTGAATTGGGACAGGGGGAAAACTATGGCTACACCTTC
D gene: TRBD1; V gene: TRBV12-3/TRBV12-4; clone size: few; J gene: TRBJ2-7; CDR3 protein: CASTSGGQVGEQYF; CDR3 DNA: TGTGCCAGCACCTCAGGGGGCCAGGTTGGAGAGCAGTACTTC
D gene: TRBD2; V gene: TRBV5-1; clone size: few; J gene: TRBJ2-3; CDR3 protein: CASSAGTSGSTDTQYF; CDR3 DNA: TGCGCCAGCAGCGCCGGGACTAGCGGAAGCACAGATACGCAGTATTTT
D gene: NA; V gene: TRBV4-2; clone size: few; J gene: TRBJ2-3; CDR3 protein: CASSQARRATDTQYF; CDR3 DNA: TGTGCCAGCAGCCAAGCCCGGAGGGCCACAGATACGCAGTATTTT
D gene: NA; V gene: TRBV28; clone size: NA; J gene: TRBJ1-6; CDR3 protein: CASSYAQGYNSPLHF; CDR3 DNA: TGTGCCAGCAGCTACGCCCAGGGCTATAATTCACCCCTCCACTTT
D gene: TRBD2; V gene: TRBV10-3; clone size: NA; J gene: TRBJ2-1; CDR3 protein: CATPWTSGRGRSYNEQFF; CDR3 DNA: TGTGCCACCCCATGGACTAGCGGGAGGGGCCGCTCCTACAATGAGCAGTTCTTC
D gene: NA; V gene: TRBV30; clone size: NA; J gene: TRBJ1-3; CDR3 protein: CAWSVQRGSASGNTIYF; CDR3 DNA: TGTGCCTGGAGTGTACAAAGGGGGTCAGCCAGTGGAAACACCATATATTTT
D gene: NA; V gene: TRBV25-1; clone size: NA; J gene: TRBJ2-2; CDR3 protein: CASRISRGADTGELFF; CDR3 DNA: TGTGCCAGCCGAATCAGTCGGGGGGCCGACACCGGGGAGCTGTTTTTT
D gene: NA; V gene: TRBV12-3/TRBV12-4; clone size: NA; J gene: TRBJ1-5; CDR3 protein: CASSLSIGGNQPQHF; CDR3 DNA: TGTGCCAGCAGTTTAAGCATAGGGGGCAATCAGCCCCAGCATTTT
D gene: NA; V gene: TRBV12-3/TRBV12-4; clone size: few; J gene: TRBJ2-7; CDR3 protein: CASSLFQGLTYEQYF; CDR3 DNA: TGTGCCAGCAGTTTATTCCAGGGGTTAACCTACGAGCAGTACTTC
D gene: TRBD1; V gene: TRBV6-5; clone size: NA; J gene: TRBJ1-4; CDR3 protein: CASSSNRGRTNEKLFF; CDR3 DNA: TGTGCCAGCAGTTCCAACAGGGGGAGGACTAATGAAAAACTGTTTTTT
D gene: NA; V gene: TRBV6-1; clone size: NA; J gene: TRBJ1-5; CDR3 protein: CASIYSLGASDQPQHF; CDR3 DNA: TGTGCCAGCATCTATTCCTTGGGGGCTTCAGATCAGCCCCAGCATTTT
D gene: NA; V gene: TRBV29-1; clone size: NA; J gene: TRBJ1-1; CDR3 protein: CSVLRGNTEAFF; CDR3 DNA: TGCAGCGTCCTCAGGGGAAACACTGAAGCTTTCTTT
D gene: NA; V gene: TRBV4-2; clone size: few; J gene: TRBJ1-5; CDR3 protein: CASSQVMNSNQPQHF; CDR3 DNA: TGTGCCAGCAGCCAAGTAATGAATAGCAATCAGCCCCAGCATTTT
D gene: NA; V gene: TRBV5-1; clone size: NA; J gene: TRBJ1-5; CDR3 protein: CASSPGPNFGGNQPQHF; CDR3 DNA: TGCGCCAGCAGCCCGGGACCGAACTTTGGAGGCAATCAGCCCCAGCATTTT
D gene: NA; V gene: TRBV5-1; clone size: many; J gene: TRBJ1-2; CDR3 protein: CASSSQPANYGYTF; CDR3 DNA: TGCGCCAGCAGCTCCCAGCCAGCTAACTATGGCTACACCTTC
D gene: NA; V gene: TRBV5-6; clone size: NA; J gene: TRBJ1-1; CDR3 protein: CASSFRRVGATEAFF; CDR3 DNA: TGTGCCAGCAGCTTTCGTCGGGTGGGAGCCACTGAAGCTTTCTTT
D gene: NA; V gene: TRBV6-2/TRBV6-3; clone size: NA; J gene: TRBJ1-2; CDR3 protein: CASSYSNLGYTF; CDR3 DNA: TGTGCCAGCAGTTACTCGAATCTGGGCTACACCTTC
D gene: NA; V gene: TRBV4-2; clone size: few; J gene: TRBJ2-7; CDR3 protein: CASSQDNLSGEQYF; CDR3 DNA: TGTGCCAGCAGCCAAGATAATTTAAGCGGCGAGCAGTACTTC
D gene: NA; V gene: TRBV6-5; clone size: few; J gene: TRBJ2-7; CDR3 protein: CASSYYSRFSYEQYF; CDR3 DNA: TGTGCCAGCAGTTACTATTCTAGGTTTTCCTACGAGCAGTACTTC
D gene: TRBD2; V gene: TRBV7-8; clone size: few; J gene: TRBJ2-1; CDR3 protein: CASLRLAGGGDEQFF; CDR3 DNA: TGTGCCAGCTTAAGACTAGCGGGGGGTGGGGATGAGCAGTTCTTC
D gene: NA; V gene: TRBV3-1; clone size: few; J gene: TRBJ2-5; CDR3 protein: CASSPQGRAKETQYF; CDR3 DNA: TGTGCCAGCAGCCCTCAGGGGAGGGCTAAAGAGACCCAGTACTTC
D gene: TRBD1; V gene: TRBV20-1; clone size: NA; J gene: TRBJ2-3; CDR3 protein: CSAKGAPTDTQYF; CDR3 DNA: TGCAGTGCTAAGGGGGCTCCCACAGATACGCAGTATTTT
D gene: NA; V gene: TRBV20-1; clone size: few; J gene: TRBJ1-1; CDR3 protein: CSARDLRSLREAFF; CDR3 DNA: TGCAGTGCTAGAGATCTTCGCAGCCTCCGGGAAGCTTTCTTT
D gene: TRBD2; V gene: TRBV20-1; clone size: NA; J gene: TRBJ2-7; CDR3 protein: CSARGLAGDSYEQYF; CDR3 DNA: TGCAGTGCTAGGGGGCTAGCGGGGGATTCCTACGAGCAGTACTTC
D gene: TRBD1; V gene: TRBV30; clone size: NA; J gene: TRBJ1-1; CDR3 protein: CAWSRQGGAEAFF; CDR3 DNA: TGTGCCTGGAGTCGGCAGGGGGGAGCTGAAGCTTTCTTT
D gene: TRBD2; V gene: TRBV6-1; clone size: NA; J gene: TRBJ2-1; CDR3 protein: CASTRGGRNEQFF; CDR3 DNA: TGTGCCAGCACGCGGGGGGGAAGGAATGAGCAGTTCTTC
D gene: NA; V gene: TRBV21-1; clone size: once; J gene: TRBJ2-2; CDR3 protein: CAEWSGTGELFF; CDR3 DNA: TGTGCCGAGTGGTCAGGGACCGGGGAGCTGTTTTTT
D gene: NA; V gene: TRBV7-9; clone size: few; J gene: TRBJ2-5; CDR3 protein: CASSPTKGETQYF; CDR3 DNA: TGTGCCAGCAGCCCGACTAAGGGGGAGACCCAGTACTTC
D gene: TRBD1; V gene: TRBV20-1; clone size: NA; J gene: TRBJ1-5; CDR3 protein: CSAVSRGRRYSNQPQHF; CDR3 DNA: TGCAGTGCTGTTTCCAGGGGGCGACGTTATAGCAATCAGCCCCAGCATTTT
D gene: NA; V gene: TRBV6-1; clone size: few; J gene: TRBJ1-6; CDR3 protein: CASWTTRAYNSPLHF; CDR3 DNA: TGTGCCAGCTGGACAACCAGGGCCTATAATTCACCCCTCCACTTT
D gene: TRBD2; V gene: TRBV9; clone size: once; J gene: TRBJ2-7; CDR3 protein: CASNPSGGYEQYF; CDR3 DNA: TGTGCCAGCAACCCTAGCGGGGGATACGAGCAGTACTTC
D gene: NA; V gene: TRBV25-1; clone size: NA; J gene: TRBJ2-3; CDR3 protein: CASSVTMGADTQYF; CDR3 DNA: TGTGCCAGCAGTGTCACGATGGGGGCAGATACGCAGTATTTT
D gene: TRBD2; V gene: TRBV7-9; clone size: NA; J gene: TRBJ2-7; CDR3 protein: CASSPEAGEQYF; CDR3 DNA: TGTGCCAGCAGCCCGGAAGCGGGGGAGCAGTACTTC
D gene: TRBD1; V gene: TRBV4-1; clone size: NA; J gene: TRBJ2-3; CDR3 protein: CASSQVAAGGVDTQYF; CDR3 DNA: TGCGCCAGCAGCCAAGTTGCGGCAGGGGGAGTAGATACGCAGTATTTT
D gene: TRBD1; V gene: TRBV20-1; clone size: few; J gene: TRBJ1-1; CDR3 protein: CSARGTGGSRSEAFF; CDR3 DNA: TGCAGTGCTAGGGGGACAGGCGGGAGCAGGTCTGAAGCTTTCTTT